This T cell receptor beta chain appears in the sequencing data of a study of blood T cell repertoires in COVID-19. Overall study: Acute and convalescent COVID-19 specimens originated in the United States, Italy and Spain. The cDNA or gDNA used as material had been derived from T cells, B-cell-depleted T cells, or PBMCs.

Authors' methods: By means of reference gene primer amplification, nucleated cell counts were estimated. Sequencing used immunoSEQ multiplex PCR; TCRdb keeps in-frame clones, though not all of them. V, J and clone size derive from that table, while D and trimming were established from the DNA sequence. The sample includes around 130,000 clones, 84% of them seen just once. Trimming removed 5 bases at V and 14 bases at J, with 18 bases between. Germline CDR1 MDHEN, CDR2 SYDVKM. CDR3 length equals 13 residues. This clone was picked up one time. The sequencing input was peripheral blood. The receptor comes from a human donor in a cohort sampled during active COVID-19. The rearrangement uses TRBV28 and TRBJ1-4; D is unclear. CDR3 DNA: TGTGCCAGCAGTCCCCTGGTCTATGCGGGGCTGTTTTTT. This sequence encodes CASSPLVYAGLFF. Filled out from reference TRBV28 and TRBJ1-4, the complete variable domain reads DVKVTQSSRYLVKRTGEKVFLECVQDMDHENMFWYRQDPGLGLRLIYFSYDVKMKEKGDIPEGYSVSREKKERFSLILESASTNQTSMYLCASSPLVYAGLFFGSGTQLSVL.